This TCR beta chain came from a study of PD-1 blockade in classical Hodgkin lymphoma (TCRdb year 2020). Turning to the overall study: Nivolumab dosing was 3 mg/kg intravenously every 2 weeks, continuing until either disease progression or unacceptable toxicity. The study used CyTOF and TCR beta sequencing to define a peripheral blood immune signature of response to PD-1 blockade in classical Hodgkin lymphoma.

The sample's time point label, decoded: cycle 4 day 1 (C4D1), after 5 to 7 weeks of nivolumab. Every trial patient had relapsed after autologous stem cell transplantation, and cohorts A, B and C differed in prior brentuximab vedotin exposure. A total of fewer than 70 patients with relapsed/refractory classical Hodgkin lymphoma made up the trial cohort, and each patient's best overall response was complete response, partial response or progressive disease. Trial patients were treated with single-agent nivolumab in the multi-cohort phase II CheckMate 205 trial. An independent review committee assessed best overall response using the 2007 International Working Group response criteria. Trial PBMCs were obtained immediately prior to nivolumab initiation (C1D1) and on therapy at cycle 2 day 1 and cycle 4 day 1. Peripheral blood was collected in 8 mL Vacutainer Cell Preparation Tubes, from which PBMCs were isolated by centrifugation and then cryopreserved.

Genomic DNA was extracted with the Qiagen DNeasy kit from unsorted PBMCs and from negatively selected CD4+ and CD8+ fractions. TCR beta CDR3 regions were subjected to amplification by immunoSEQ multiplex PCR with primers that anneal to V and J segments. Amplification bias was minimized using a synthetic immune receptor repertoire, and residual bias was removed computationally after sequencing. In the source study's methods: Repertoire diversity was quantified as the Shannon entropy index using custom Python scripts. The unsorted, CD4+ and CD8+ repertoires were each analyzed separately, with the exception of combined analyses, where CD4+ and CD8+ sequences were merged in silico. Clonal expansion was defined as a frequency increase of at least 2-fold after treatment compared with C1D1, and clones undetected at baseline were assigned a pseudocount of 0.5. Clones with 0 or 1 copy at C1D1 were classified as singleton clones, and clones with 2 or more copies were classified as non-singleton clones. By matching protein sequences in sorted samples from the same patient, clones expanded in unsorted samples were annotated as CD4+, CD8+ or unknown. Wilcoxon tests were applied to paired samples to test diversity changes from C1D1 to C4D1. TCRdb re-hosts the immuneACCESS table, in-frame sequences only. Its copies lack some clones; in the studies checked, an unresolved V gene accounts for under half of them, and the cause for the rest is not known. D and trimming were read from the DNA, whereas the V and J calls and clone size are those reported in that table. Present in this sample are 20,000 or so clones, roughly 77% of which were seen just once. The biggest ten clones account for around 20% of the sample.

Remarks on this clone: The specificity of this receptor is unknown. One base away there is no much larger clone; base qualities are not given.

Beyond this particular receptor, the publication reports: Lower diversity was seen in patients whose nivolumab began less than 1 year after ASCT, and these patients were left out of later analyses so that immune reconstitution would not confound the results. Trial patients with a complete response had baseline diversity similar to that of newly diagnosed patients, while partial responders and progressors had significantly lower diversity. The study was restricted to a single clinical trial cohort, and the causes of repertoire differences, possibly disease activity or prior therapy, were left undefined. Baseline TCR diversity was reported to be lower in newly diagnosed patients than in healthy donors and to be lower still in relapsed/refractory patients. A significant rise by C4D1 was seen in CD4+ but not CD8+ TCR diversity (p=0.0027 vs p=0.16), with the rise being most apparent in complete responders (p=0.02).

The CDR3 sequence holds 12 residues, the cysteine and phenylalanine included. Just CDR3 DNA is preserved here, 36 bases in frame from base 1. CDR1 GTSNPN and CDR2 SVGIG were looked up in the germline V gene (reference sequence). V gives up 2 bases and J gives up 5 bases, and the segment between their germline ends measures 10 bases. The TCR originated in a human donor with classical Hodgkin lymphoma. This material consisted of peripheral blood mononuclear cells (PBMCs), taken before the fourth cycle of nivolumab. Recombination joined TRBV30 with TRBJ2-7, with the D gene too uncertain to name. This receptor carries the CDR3 CAWSRTSHEQYF. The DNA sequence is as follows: TGTGCCTGGAGTCGAACAAGCCACGAGCAGTACTTC.